The 29 T cell receptor beta chains in this list originate from one sample, sequenced in a study of T-cell reconstitution after alpha-beta-depleted transplantation in children. This sample's TCRbeta library carried unique molecular identifier barcodes. MiXCR was run by TCRdb on the PCR reads, yielding one entry per CDR3 protein. This sample carries around 500,000 distinct CDR3 sequences, around 23% of them seen once, and the ten largest clones take over 12%. Sequenced material: PBMCs, mostly from graft donor cells, taken 360 days after TCRalphabeta/CD19-depleted stem cell transplant. These TCRs come from a boy under two years old who had a stem cell transplant for acute myeloid leukemia, so the T cells may come from the graft donor.

CDR3 DNA: TGTGCCAGCAGCATCAAGACCCCAGCCGGGGAGCTGTTTTTT. It yields the protein CASSIKTPAGELFF. V usage is TRBV7-9 and J usage is TRBJ2-2, with D unclear. The CDR3 loop spans 14 amino acids. The V gene lost 5 bases and the J gene lost 6 bases, with 13 bases spanning the gap. Germline CDR1 SEHNR, CDR2 FQNEAQ (reference sequence).

The rearrangement uses TRBV12-3 or TRBV12-4 and TRBJ2-4; D might be TRBD2 (5 bases). The ends were cut back, 5 bases at V and 4 bases at J, with 18 bases in the middle. CDR3 length: 16 residues. The CDR3 sequence: CASSPGERSPKNIQYF. The CDR3 DNA reads TGTGCCAGCAGTCCCGGGGAGCGGAGCCCAAAAAACATTCAGTACTTC.

This clonotype has at least ten counts. The rearrangement joins TRBV20-1 to TRBJ2-5; no definite D call. This CDR3 spans 13 amino acids. From germline, CDR1 is DFQATT and CDR2 SNEGSKA (reference sequence). Trimming cost V 0 bases and J 1 base, with 6 bases left between them. The CDR3 protein is CSARDQTQETQYF. CDR3 in DNA: TGCAGTGCTAGAGATCAGACCCAAGAGACCCAGTACTTC.

This clonotype showed up many times. The chain recombines TRBV7-2 with TRBJ1-1; possibly TRBD1 for D (5 bases). Germline V lookup: CDR1 SGHTA, CDR2 FQGNSA. The CDR3 totals 13 residues. V lost 5 bases and J lost 6, with 13 bases in between. The CDR3 DNA reads as TGTGCCAGCAGCCCGATTAGGGGCCCTGAAGCTTTCTTT. Protein sequence: CASSPIRGPEAFF.

The chain carries TRBV20-1 and TRBJ2-7; 9 nucleotides line up with TRBD2. The germline gives CDR1 DFQATT, CDR2 SNEGSKA (reference sequence). The length of the CDR3 is 15 residues. V was clipped by 0 bases and J by 2 bases; unmatched bases: 5. CDR3 protein: CSARDSGGQTYEQYF. In DNA, the CDR3 is TGCAGTGCTAGAGATAGCGGGGGCCAAACCTACGAGCAGTACTTC.

This clonotype was seen a few times. This chain uses TRBV20-1 with TRBJ1-5, with D possibly TRBD1 on 6 matching bases. This CDR3 comprises 15 residues. Trimming shortened V by 2 bases and J by 5 bases, and 16 bases separated the two germline ends. CDR1 and CDR2 (germline): DFQATT, SNEGSKA (reference sequence). This chain's CDR3 is CSARRGTLVDQPQHF. As DNA, the CDR3 is TGCAGTGCTAGAAGGGGGACATTGGTCGATCAGCCCCAGCATTTT.

This chain uses TRBV6-2 or TRBV6-3 with TRBJ2-5; D not certain. V lost 6 bases and J lost 2, with 19 bases in between. In germline, CDR1 is MNHEY, CDR2 SVGEGT. CDR3 size: 16 residues. This chain's CDR3 is CASRDAVAPPQETQYF. The CDR3 DNA reads TGTGCCAGCAGAGACGCAGTAGCTCCTCCGCAAGAGACCCAGTACTTC.

A few counts support this clonotype. This chain links TRBV20-1 with TRBJ2-1, with 7 bases matching TRBD1. Germline V gene lookup returns CDR1 DFQATT and CDR2 SNEGSKA (reference sequence). The CDR3 is 14 residues long. Trimming at V came to 7 bases and at J to 1 base, leaving 7 bases not matched to a gene. The CDR3 DNA is TGCAGTGTCACACGCAGGGGGTCCTACAATGAGCAGTTCTTC. Amino acids: CSVTRRGSYNEQFF.

This clonotype was picked up many times. This rearrangement joins TRBV4-1 to TRBJ2-4; 7 nucleotides line up with TRBD2. Germline-derived CDR1 and CDR2 are MGHRA and YSYEKL. Losses at the gene ends were 1 base for V and 1 base for J; bases not matched to a gene: 7. The CDR3 length is 17 residues. The CDR3 here is CASSQADLLAAKNIQYF. The DNA of the CDR3 is TGCGCCAGCAGCCAAGCCGACTTACTAGCGGCCAAAAACATTCAGTACTTC.

The rearrangement joins TRBV25-1 to TRBJ1-6; D remains unclear. The CDR3 is 16 residues long. Looked up from germline, CDR1 is MGHDK and CDR2 is SYGVNS. Trimming cost V 0 bases and J 7 bases, with 13 bases left between them. The CDR3 sequence is CASSEYDGGRNSPLHF. CDR3 nucleotides: TGTGCCAGCAGTGAATACGATGGAGGGAGGAATTCACCCCTCCACTTT. The full variable domain, with the rest looked up from reference TRBV25-1 and TRBJ1-6, is EADIYQTPRYLVIGTGKKITLECSQTMGHDKMYWYQQDPGMELHLIHYSYGVNSTEKGDLSSESTVSRIRTEHFPLTLESARPSHTSQYLCASSEYDGGRNSPLHFGNGTRLTVT.

This clonotype was counted at least ten times. V usage is TRBV7-2 and J usage is TRBJ2-5; 12 bases line up with TRBD2. From germline, CDR1 is SGHTA and CDR2 FQGNSA. The CDR3 is made up of 15 amino acids. V dropped 6 bases and J dropped 1; count of bases not matched to a gene: 3. Here the CDR3 DNA reads TGTGCCAGCAGACTAGCGGGGGGACTCCAAGAGACCCAGTACTTC. It specifies CASRLAGGLQETQYF.

This clonotype appeared many times. The chain links TRBV20-1 to TRBJ2-3; D perhaps matches TRBD2 (6 bases). This CDR3 contains 13 residues. Germline V gene sequence: CDR1 DFQATT, CDR2 SNEGSKA (reference sequence). The V end lost 6 bases, the J end lost 2 bases, and 12 bases lay between the germline ends. CDR3 in amino acids: CSAPGTLTDTQYF. CDR3 DNA: TGCAGTGCCCCCGGGACTCTCACAGATACGCAGTATTTT.

This clonotype was counted between two and nine times. The rearrangement joins TRBV6-2 or TRBV6-3 to TRBJ2-7, with 11 positions matching TRBD1. The J segment lost 3 bases and the V segment lost 4 bases, leaving 5 bases of the junction unmatched. In germline, CDR1 is MNHEY, CDR2 SVGEGT. CDR3 length: 15 amino acids. In nucleotides, the CDR3 is TGTGCCAGCAGTTTACCGGGACAGGGGGTCTACGAGCAGTACTTC. This gives the protein CASSLPGQGVYEQYF.

The sample holds a few counts of this clonotype. The chain has TRBV12-3 or TRBV12-4 and TRBJ1-1; no clear D. Trimming removed 8 bases at V and 1 base at J, with 14 bases between. The CDR3 totals 14 residues. CDR3: CASGTRAGNTEAFF. CDR3 nucleotide sequence: TGTGCCAGCGGAACTAGGGCGGGGAACACTGAAGCTTTCTTT.

In its sample, this clonotype was seen many times. V gene TRBV28 combines with J gene TRBJ2-7; perhaps TRBD1 as D (5 bases). V shed 4 bases and J shed 4 bases, with 11 bases lying between them. The length of the CDR3 is 13 residues. Germline CDR1 reads MDHEN; CDR2 reads SYDVKM. The CDR3 DNA follows: TGTGCCAGCAGTTCGACAGCTCCGTACGAGCAGTACGTC. The encoded protein is CASSSTAPYEQYV.

The chain links TRBV6-2 or TRBV6-3 to TRBJ1-4; 9 nucleotides match TRBD1. The length of the CDR3 is 21 residues. Germline V gene lookup returns CDR1 MNHEY and CDR2 SVGEGT. Unmatched junction bases numbered 19, after V lost 0 bases and J lost 5 bases. In nucleotides, the CDR3 is TGTGCCAGCAGTTACTCGATTGCCCCTACAGGGGGCGCTTTTAGGAATGAAAAACTGTTTTTT. It codes for CASSYSIAPTGGAFRNEKLFF.

This clonotype has more than one count but fewer than ten. V is TRBV20-1 and J is TRBJ2-3; TRBD2 is a possible D gene (6 bases). Between the trimmed V and J ends, which lost 2 bases and 5 bases, there was a span of 20 bases. CDR1 DFQATT and CDR2 SNEGSKA come from the germline V gene (reference sequence). This CDR3 region has 16 residues. The CDR3 spells CSARSSFWTTQDTQYF. Written as DNA, the CDR3 is TGCAGTGCTAGAAGTAGTTTTTGGACTACCCAAGATACGCAGTATTTT.

This clonotype was seen more than once but under ten times. The chain combines TRBV20-1 with TRBJ2-5, with 9 positions matching TRBD2. Germline V gene lookup returns CDR1 DFQATT and CDR2 SNEGSKA (reference sequence). Trimming removed 2 bases from V and 1 base from J; junction bases left unmatched: 14. The CDR3 is 18 residues long. CDR3 bases: TGCAGTGCTAGATGGAGCGGGGGGCCCGGCCCAATCCAAGAGACCCAGTACTTC. Residues: CSARWSGGPGPIQETQYF.

This clonotype was observed many times. The V gene is TRBV24-1, the J gene TRBJ2-1; no definite D call. CDR1 KGHDR and CDR2 SFDVKD come from the germline V gene. Trimming left V 2 bases short and J 5 bases short, with 12 bases between. The CDR3 sequence is 15 residues long. The CDR3 loop is CATSDSTDWNNEQFF. In DNA form, the CDR3 reads TGTGCCACCAGTGATTCTACCGACTGGAACAATGAGCAGTTCTTC.

This clonotype has more than one count but fewer than ten. This chain connects TRBV12-3 or TRBV12-4 to TRBJ2-7; the D is unclear. Trimming left V 2 bases short and J 3 bases short, with 8 bases between. The CDR3 covers 13 residues. This chain's CDR3 is CASSLRANYEQYV. CDR3 bases: TGTGCCAGCAGTTTAAGGGCCAACTACGAGCAGTACGTC.

This clonotype appeared many times. This chain connects TRBV11-3 to TRBJ2-1; D is undetermined. This CDR3 region has 16 residues. Germline V gene sequence: CDR1 SGHNT, CDR2 YENEEA. V was cut by 5 bases and J by 0 bases, with 14 bases left in between. For the CDR3, the DNA is TGTGCCAGCAGCCCCCCTTCAGGTCCCTCCTACAATGAGCAGTTCTTC. This translates into CASSPPSGPSYNEQFF.

This clonotype occurred a few times. The J gene is TRBJ2-1, the V gene TRBV4-3; 7 bases agree with TRBD1. The CDR3 has 14 residues. V gave up 4 bases and J gave up 6 bases; unmatched junction bases: 6. CDR1 is LGHNA, CDR2 YSLEER, per germline. This CDR3 reads CASSLRQGRNEQFF. The CDR3 DNA is TGCGCCAGCAGCCTGAGACAGGGTCGCAATGAGCAGTTCTTC.

This clonotype was counted only a few times. This chain joins TRBV4-3 and TRBJ1-2; 8 positions match TRBD1. The CDR3 has 16 amino acids. The V and J ends lost 0 bases and 6 bases, in that order; junction bases with no gene match: 9. The germline gives CDR1 LGHNA, CDR2 YSLEER. The DNA for the CDR3 is TGCGCCAGCAGCCAAGAAAACGGGCAGGGGGCCAATGGCTACACCTTC. Amino acids: CASSQENGQGANGYTF.

This clonotype appeared a few times. The rearrangement joins TRBV6-5 to TRBJ1-5, with D tentatively TRBD1 (5 bases). The CDR3 covers 15 residues. CDR1 is MNHEY, CDR2 SVGAGI, per germline. V lost 0 bases, J lost 7 bases, and 13 bases lay in between. The CDR3 region has the DNA TGTGCCAGCAGTTACTCGACGGGCAGGGAACAGCCCCAGCATTTT. Protein: CASSYSTGREQPQHF.

The chain combines TRBV6-1 with TRBJ2-4, with 7 bases aligning to TRBD1. This CDR3 is 16 amino acids long. Germline trimming cut 2 bases from V and 2 bases from J; bases unmatched to any gene: 6. Germline CDR1 and CDR2: MNHNS and SASEGT. The CDR3 protein is CASSERGQFTKNIQYF. CDR3 nucleotide sequence: TGTGCCAGCAGTGAAAGGGGACAGTTTACCAAAAACATTCAGTACTTC.

A few counts support this clonotype. The chain employs TRBV4-3 and TRBJ2-5; D is perhaps TRBD2 (6 bases). V dropped 0 bases and J dropped 5 bases, with 16 bases sitting between them. The germline gives CDR1 LGHNA, CDR2 YSLEER. The CDR3 covers 16 residues. The DNA of the CDR3 is TGCGCCAGCAGCCAAGATGGAGGGAACGAGAAGGAGACCCAGTACTTC. Residues: CASSQDGGNEKETQYF.

There are many counts of this clonotype. DNA for the CDR3: TGCAGTGCTAGAGATCTTAAGGAATATCGTGCCTACGAGCAGTACTTC. Amino acids: CSARDLKEYRAYEQYF. This chain uses TRBV20-1 with TRBJ2-7; D remains unclear. Germline V gene sequence: CDR1 DFQATT, CDR2 SNEGSKA (reference sequence). The germline V and J ends were trimmed by 0 bases and 2 bases, with 17 bases remaining between them. The CDR3 totals 16 residues.

The gene calls are TRBV7-6 and TRBJ1-5; perhaps TRBD1 as D (6 bases). Trimming took off 1 base at V and 6 bases at J, with 13 bases between the two ends. This CDR3 is 15 amino acids long. Germline assignment: CDR1 SGHVS and CDR2 FNYEAQ. The CDR3 DNA sequence: TGTGCCAGCAGCTTAGTGGCAGGGGCCCTTCAGCCCCAGCATTTT. Translated, it gives CASSLVAGALQPQHF.

As for this clonotype: Germline and junction disagree at one end, which may indicate a read error. The chain couples TRBV6-1 to TRBJ2-2; D may be TRBD2 (7 bases). Germline lookup yields CDR1 MNHNS and CDR2 SASEGT. CDR3 length: 14 amino acids. The CDR3 sequence: CASGEGGDTGELFF. The CDR3 DNA sequence: TGTGCCAGCGGTGAAGGGGGGGACACCGGGGAGCTGTTTTTT.